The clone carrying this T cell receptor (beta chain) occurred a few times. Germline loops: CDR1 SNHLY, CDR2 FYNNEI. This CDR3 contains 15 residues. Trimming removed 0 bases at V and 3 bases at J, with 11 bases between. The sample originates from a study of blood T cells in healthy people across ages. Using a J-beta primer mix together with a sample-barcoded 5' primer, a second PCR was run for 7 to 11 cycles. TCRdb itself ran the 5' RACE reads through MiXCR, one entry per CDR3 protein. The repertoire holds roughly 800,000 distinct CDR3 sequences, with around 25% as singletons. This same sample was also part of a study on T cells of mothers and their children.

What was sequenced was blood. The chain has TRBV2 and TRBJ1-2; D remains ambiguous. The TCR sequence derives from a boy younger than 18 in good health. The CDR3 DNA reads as TGTGCCAGCAGTGAAGCGCTTGACGCCTACTATGGCTACACCTTC. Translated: CASSEALDAYYGYTF. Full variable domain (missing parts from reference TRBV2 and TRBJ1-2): EPEVTQTPSHQVTQMGQEVILRCVPISNHLYFYWYRQILGQKVEFLVSFYNNEISEKSEIFDDQFSVERPDGSNFTLKIRSTKLEDSAMYFCASSEALDAYYGYTFGSGTRLTVV.